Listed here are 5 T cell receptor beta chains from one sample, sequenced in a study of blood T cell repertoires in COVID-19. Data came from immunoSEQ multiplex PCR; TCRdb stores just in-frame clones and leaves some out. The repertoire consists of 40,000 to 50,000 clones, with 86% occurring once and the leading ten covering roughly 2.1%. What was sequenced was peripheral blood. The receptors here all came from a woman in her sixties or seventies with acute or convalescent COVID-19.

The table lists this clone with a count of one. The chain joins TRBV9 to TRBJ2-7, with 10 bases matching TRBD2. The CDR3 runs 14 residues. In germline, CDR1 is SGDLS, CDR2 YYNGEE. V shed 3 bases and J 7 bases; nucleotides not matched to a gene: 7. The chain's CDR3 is CASSATSGVEEQYF. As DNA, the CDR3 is TGTGCCAGCAGCGCAACTAGCGGGGTTGAGGAGCAGTACTTC. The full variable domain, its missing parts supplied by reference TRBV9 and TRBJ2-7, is DSGVTQTPKHLITATGQRVTLRCSPRSGDLSVYWYQQSLDQGLQFLIQYYNGEERAKGNILERFSAQQFPDLHSELNLSSLELGDSALYFCASSATSGVEEQYFGPGTRLTVT.

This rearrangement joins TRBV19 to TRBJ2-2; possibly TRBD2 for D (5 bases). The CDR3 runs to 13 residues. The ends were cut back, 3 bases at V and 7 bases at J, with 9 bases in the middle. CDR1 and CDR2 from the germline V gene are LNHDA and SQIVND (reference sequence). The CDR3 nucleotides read TGTGCCAGTAGTATGTACGGAGGCGGGGAGCTGTTTTTT. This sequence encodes CASSMYGGGELFF.

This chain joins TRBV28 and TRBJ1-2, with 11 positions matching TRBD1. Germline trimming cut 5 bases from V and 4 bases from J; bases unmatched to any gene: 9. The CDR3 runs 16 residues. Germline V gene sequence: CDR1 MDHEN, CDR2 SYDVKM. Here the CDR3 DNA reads TGTGCCAGCAGTCCAGGTGGGACAGGGGGTTCCTATGGCTACACCTTC. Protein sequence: CASSPGGTGGSYGYTF.

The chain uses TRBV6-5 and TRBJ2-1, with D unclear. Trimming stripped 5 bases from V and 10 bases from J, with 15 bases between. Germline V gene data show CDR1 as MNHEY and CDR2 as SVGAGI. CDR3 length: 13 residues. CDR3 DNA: TGTGCCAGCAGTCCCTCTAAAAAATGGGAGCAGTTCTTC. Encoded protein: CASSPSKKWEQFF.

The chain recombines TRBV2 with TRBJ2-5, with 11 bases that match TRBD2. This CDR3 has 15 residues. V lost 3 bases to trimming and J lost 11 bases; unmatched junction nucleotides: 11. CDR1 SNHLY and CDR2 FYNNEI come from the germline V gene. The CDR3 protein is CASSDYSGGVLRQYF. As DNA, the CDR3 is TGTGCCAGCAGTGACTATAGCGGGGGGGTCCTTCGGCAGTACTTC. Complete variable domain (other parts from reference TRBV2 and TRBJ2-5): EPEVTQTPSHQVTQMGQEVILRCVPISNHLYFYWYRQILGQKVEFLVSFYNNEISEKSEIFDDQFSVERPDGSNFTLKIRSTKLEDSAMYFCASSDYSGGVLRQYFGPGTRLLVL.